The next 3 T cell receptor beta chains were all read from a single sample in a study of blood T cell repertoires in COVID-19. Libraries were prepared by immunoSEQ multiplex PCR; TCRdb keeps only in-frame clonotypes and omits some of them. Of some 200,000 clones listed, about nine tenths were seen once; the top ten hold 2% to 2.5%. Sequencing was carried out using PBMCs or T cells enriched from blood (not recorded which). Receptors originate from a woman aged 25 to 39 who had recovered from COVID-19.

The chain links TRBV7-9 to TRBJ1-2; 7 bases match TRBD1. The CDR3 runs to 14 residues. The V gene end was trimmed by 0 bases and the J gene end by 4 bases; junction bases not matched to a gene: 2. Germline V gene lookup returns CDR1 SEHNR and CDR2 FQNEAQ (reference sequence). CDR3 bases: TGTGCCAGCAGCTTAGCAGGGGGCGGCTATGGCTACACCTTC. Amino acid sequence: CASSLAGGGYGYTF.

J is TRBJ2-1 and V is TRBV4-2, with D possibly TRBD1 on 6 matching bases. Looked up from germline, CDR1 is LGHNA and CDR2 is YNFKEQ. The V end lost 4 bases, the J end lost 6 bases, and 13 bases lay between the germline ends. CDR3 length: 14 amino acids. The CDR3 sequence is CASSPARGGNEQFF. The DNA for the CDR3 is TGTGCCAGCAGCCCGGCCAGAGGGGGCAATGAGCAGTTCTTC.

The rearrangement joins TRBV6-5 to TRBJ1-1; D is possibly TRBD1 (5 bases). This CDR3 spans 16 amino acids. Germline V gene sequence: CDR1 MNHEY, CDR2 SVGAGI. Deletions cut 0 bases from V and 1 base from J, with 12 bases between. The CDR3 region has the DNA TGTGCCAGCAGTTACTCTAACAGGCCGGGGAACACTGAAGCTTTCTTT. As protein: CASSYSNRPGNTEAFF.